This TCR beta chain was captured by sequencing in a study of blood T cell repertoires in COVID-19. Measured with immunoSEQ multiplex PCR; TCRdb has only the in-frame clones, and not every one. Altogether approximately 60,000 clones are present, over 75% being singletons, with the ten largest covering approximately 3%. This clone was recorded only once. The receptor was derived from a man in his fifties or sixties with active COVID-19. The specimen was peripheral blood.

CDR3 protein: CASNRGLLLGGHNEQFF. As DNA, the CDR3 is TGTGCCAGCAATCGGGGTCTACTACTAGGCGGGCACAATGAGCAGTTCTTC. The rearrangement uses TRBV25-1 and TRBJ2-1, with a possible D match to TRBD2 (5 bases). Deletions cut 7 bases from V and 5 bases from J, with 24 bases between. In germline, CDR1 is MGHDK, CDR2 SYGVNS. The CDR3 totals 17 residues.